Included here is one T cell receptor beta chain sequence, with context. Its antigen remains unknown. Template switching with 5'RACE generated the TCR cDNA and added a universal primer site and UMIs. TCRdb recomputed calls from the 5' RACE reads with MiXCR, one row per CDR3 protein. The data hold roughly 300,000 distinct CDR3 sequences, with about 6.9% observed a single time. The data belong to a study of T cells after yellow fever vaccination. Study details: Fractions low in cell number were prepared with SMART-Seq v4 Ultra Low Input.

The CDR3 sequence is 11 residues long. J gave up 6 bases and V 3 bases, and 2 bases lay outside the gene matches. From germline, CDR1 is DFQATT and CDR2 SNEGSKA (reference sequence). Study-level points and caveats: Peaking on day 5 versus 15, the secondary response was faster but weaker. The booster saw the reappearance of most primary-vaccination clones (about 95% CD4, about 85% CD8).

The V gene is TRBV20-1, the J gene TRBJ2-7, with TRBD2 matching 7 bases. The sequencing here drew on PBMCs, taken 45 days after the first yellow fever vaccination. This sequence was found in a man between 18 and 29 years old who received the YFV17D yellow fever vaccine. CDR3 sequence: CSARGGSEQYV. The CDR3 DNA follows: TGCAGTGCTAGGGGGGGGAGCGAGCAGTACGTC.